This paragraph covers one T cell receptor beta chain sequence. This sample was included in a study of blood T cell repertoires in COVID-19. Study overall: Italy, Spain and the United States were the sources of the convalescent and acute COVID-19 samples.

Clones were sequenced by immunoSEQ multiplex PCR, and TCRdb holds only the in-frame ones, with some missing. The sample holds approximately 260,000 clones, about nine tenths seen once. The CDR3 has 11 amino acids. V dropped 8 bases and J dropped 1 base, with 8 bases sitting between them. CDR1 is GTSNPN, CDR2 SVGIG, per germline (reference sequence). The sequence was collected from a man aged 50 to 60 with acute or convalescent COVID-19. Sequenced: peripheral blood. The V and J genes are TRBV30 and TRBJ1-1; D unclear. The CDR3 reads CAGQQNTEAFF. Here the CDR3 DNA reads TGTGCCGGCCAACAGAACACTGAAGCTTTCTTT.